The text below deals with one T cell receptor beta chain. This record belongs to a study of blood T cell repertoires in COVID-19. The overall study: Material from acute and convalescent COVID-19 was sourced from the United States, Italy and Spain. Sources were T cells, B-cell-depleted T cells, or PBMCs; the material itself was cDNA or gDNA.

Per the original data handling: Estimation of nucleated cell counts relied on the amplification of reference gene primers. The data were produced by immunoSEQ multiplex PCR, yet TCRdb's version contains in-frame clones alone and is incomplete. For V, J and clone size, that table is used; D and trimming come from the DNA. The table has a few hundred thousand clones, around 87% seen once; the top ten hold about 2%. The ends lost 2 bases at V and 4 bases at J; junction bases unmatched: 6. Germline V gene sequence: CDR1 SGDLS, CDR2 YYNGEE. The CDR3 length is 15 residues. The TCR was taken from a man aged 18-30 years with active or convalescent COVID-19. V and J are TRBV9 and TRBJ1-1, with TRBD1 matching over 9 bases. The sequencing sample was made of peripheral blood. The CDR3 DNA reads TGTGCCAGCAGCGTTGGGACAGGGAGAGCCACTGAAGCTTTCTTT. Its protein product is CASSVGTGRATEAFF.